This entry features one TCR beta chain sequence. Its antigen is not known. Library preparation (for TCRbeta) was performed with unique molecular identifiers. TCRdb itself ran the PCR reads through MiXCR, one entry per CDR3 protein. The sample consists of 750,000 to 950,000 distinct CDR3 sequences, roughly 16% of them appearing once. These data originate in a study of T-cell reconstitution after alpha-beta-depleted transplantation in children. Whole-study findings and limits: Recipient T cells and thymic progenitors that survived were the source of the high TCRbeta diversity seen at day 60 in some patients.

The CDR3 contains 12 residues. V was clipped by 6 bases and J by 5 bases, with 10 bases between them. CDR1 and CDR2 (germline): MNHEY, SVGEGT. The TCR was taken from a male patient between 10 and 17 years old who had a stem cell transplant for acute lymphoblastic leukemia, so the T cells may come from the graft donor. The J gene is TRBJ1-2, the V gene TRBV6-2 or TRBV6-3; D ambiguous. Sequencing was performed on PBMCs, mostly from graft donor cells, taken 360 days after TCRalphabeta/CD19-depleted stem cell transplant. The CDR3 loop reads CASSQTRYGYTF. The CDR3 DNA sequence: TGTGCCAGCAGCCAGACAAGATATGGCTACACCTTC.